This TCR beta chain was found in a study of preoperative IRX-2 immunotherapy in early breast cancer. The method was immunoSEQ multiplex PCR; TCRdb's version includes in-frame clones alone and lacks a portion of them. Among about 11,000 clones listed, 75% to 90% were seen once. As to treatment: preoperative locoregional IRX-2 cytokine immunotherapy. The germline gives CDR1 LGHNT, CDR2 FRNRAP. The CDR3 loop spans 14 amino acids. This sequence joins TRBV12-5 and TRBJ1-1; unclear D gene. The receptor's source is a human donor with breast cancer. This specimen consisted of lymph node tissue, obtained before IRX-2 immunotherapy. As DNA, the CDR3 is TGTGCCAGCATCCCCAGGCTGACGAACACTGAAGCTTTCTTT. Translated: CASIPRLTNTEAFF.